This T cell receptor (beta chain) derives from a study of T-cell reconstitution after alpha-beta-depleted transplantation in children. Study findings and constraints: From surviving recipient T cells and thymic progenitors came the high day-60 TCRbeta diversity observed in some patients. Reportedly, alpha-beta T cells present about two months post-transplant originated from several hundred expanded clones of graft origin. One year after transplant, T-cell counts and diversity came mostly from newly produced T cells.

This clonotype was picked up a small number of times. Its cognate antigen is unknown. The CDR3 is made up of 13 amino acids. The ends were cut back, 6 bases at V and 4 bases at J, with 9 bases in the middle. The authors prepared the TCRbeta library with unique molecular identifiers. TCRdb reprocessed the PCR reads with MiXCR, giving one entry per CDR3 protein. The sample holds 450,000 to 700,000 distinct CDR3 sequences; about a quarter are singletons and the top ten take 36%. This chain uses TRBV12-3 or TRBV12-4 with TRBJ1-4, with D tentatively TRBD1 (5 bases). The clonotype was recovered from a boy under three years old with Wiskott-Aldrich syndrome, due to receive a stem cell transplant. Source: PBMCs, taken before TCRalphabeta/CD19-depleted stem cell transplant. The CDR3 nucleotides read TGTGCCAGCAGGGGACCGATTAATGAAAAACTGTTTTTT. Translating it yields CASRGPINEKLFF.